These 2 T cell receptor beta chains share one sample of origin, sequenced in a study of cytomegalovirus exposure and HLA in healthy donors. Both 60 Vbeta primers and 13 Jbeta primers went into the PCR. Using immunoSEQ multiplex PCR, the repertoire was profiled, and TCRdb retains in-frame clones only, with some absent. The table shows 84,000 or so clones, with approximately 80% occurring only once. The material sequenced was PBMCs. All receptors derive from a man aged 25 to 40 in good health and CMV-seronegative.

The genes are TRBV2 and TRBJ1-1; maybe TRBD1 (5 bases). Trimming left V 2 bases short and J 3 bases short, with 13 bases between. CDR3 length: 15 amino acids. CDR1 is SNHLY and CDR2 is FYNNEI in the germline V gene. The CDR3 bases are TGTGCCAGCAGTGAAACTCTCACAGGATACACTGAAGCTTTCTTT. Protein sequence: CASSETLTGYTEAFF.

This chain uses TRBV29-1 with TRBJ1-2; no firm D call. The germline V and J ends were trimmed by 4 bases and 8 bases, with 14 bases remaining between them. Germline CDR1 is SQVTM and CDR2 is ANQGSEA. This CDR3 is 12 amino acids long. The DNA of the CDR3 is TGCAGCGTTGGAAGGGCGGGTCGGGGCTACACCTTC. Protein product: CSVGRAGRGYTF.